Detailed here is one T cell receptor beta chain. The sample originates from a study of blood T cell repertoires in COVID-19. Study overall: Samples of COVID-19 (acute and convalescent) were obtained from the United States, Italy and Spain.

V dropped 2 bases and J dropped 1; count of bases not matched to a gene: 8. Germline V CDR1 and CDR2: LGHNA, YNFKEQ. This CDR3 spans 17 amino acids. Original processing notes: Cell counts per sample came from amplifying reference gene primers. Clones were read by immunoSEQ multiplex PCR, and TCRdb kept only the in-frame ones, dropping some. The V and J calls and the clone size are those of that table, but D and trimming were determined from the DNA. This sample has about 350,000 clones; 87% occur once, and the top ten carry 7.5% to 10%. In Seattle, patients joined the study during active infection and were tracked longitudinally.

The sequence was collected from a man aged 25 to 40 with COVID-19, enrolled during active disease. This chain joins TRBV4-2 and TRBJ2-1; 7 positions match TRBD1. Sequenced: peripheral blood. The CDR3 coding sequence is TGTGCCAGCAGCCAACCAGACAGGGCGAAATCCTACAATGAGCAGTTCTTC. Translating gives CASSQPDRAKSYNEQFF.